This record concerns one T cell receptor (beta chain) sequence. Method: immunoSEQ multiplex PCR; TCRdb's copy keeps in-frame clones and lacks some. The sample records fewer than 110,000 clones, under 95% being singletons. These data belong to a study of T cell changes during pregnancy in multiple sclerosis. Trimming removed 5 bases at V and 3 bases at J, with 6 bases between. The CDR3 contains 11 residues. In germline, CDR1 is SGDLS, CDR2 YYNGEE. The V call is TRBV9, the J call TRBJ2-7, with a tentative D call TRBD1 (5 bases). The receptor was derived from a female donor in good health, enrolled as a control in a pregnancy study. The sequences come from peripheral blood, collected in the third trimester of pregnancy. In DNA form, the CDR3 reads TGTGCCAGCAGTAGGGGCTACGAGCAGTACTTC. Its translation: CASSRGYEQYF.